The T cell receptor beta chain described here comes from a study of OX40 agonist ivuxolimab in advanced cancers. Study-level background: Having had anti-PD-1, anti-PD-L1 or anti-CTLA-4 therapy before was allowed, and more than 35% had some. Study observations and caveats: Some nonresponders also had low normalized T-cell clonal expansion. Low clonal expansion, among the lowest seen, marked partial responders at 0.1-3.0 mg/kg.

Germline CDR1 reads KGHSH; CDR2 reads LQKENI. Trimming cost V 1 base and J 4 bases, with 12 bases left between them. The CDR3 is 15 amino acids. Profiling relied on immunoSEQ multiplex PCR, and the TCRdb table lists in-frame clones only, not all of them. Of fewer than 30,000 clones detected, 88% appear once; the ten largest clones hold 25% to 35%. On this clone itself: The antigen is undetermined.

This clonotype originated in an adult with an advanced solid tumor such as melanoma, head and neck, liver or kidney cancer. The chain is built from TRBV18 and TRBJ2-3; the D is unclear. The specimen comprised CD4+ or CD8+ T cells sorted from blood, sampled in a trial of the OX40 agonist ivuxolimab. The CDR3 protein is CASSPRTGGPDTQYF. The CDR3 DNA reads TGTGCCAGCTCACCACGGACCGGCGGCCCAGATACGCAGTATTTT. The variable domain in full, with the rest retrieved from reference TRBV18 and TRBJ2-3, is NAGVMQNPRHLVRRRGQEARLRCSPMKGHSHVYWYRQLPEEGLKFMVYLQKENIIDESGMPKERFSAEFPKEGPSILRIQQVVRGDSAAYFCASSPRTGGPDTQYFGPGTRLTVL.